This T cell receptor beta chain was identified in a study of cytotoxic CD8 clonotypes in ibrutinib-treated CLL (dated by TCRdb to the early 2020s). As for the study more broadly: The cohort included around 15 treatment-naive and approximately eleven relapsed/refractory patients; some 18 were IGHV unmutated. The response samples were drawn at a median of roughly eleven months into treatment, with a range of roughly 6 to 36 months. On average, each sample yielded around 250,000 productive templates and 94,082 productive rearrangements. Of the 90 or so participants in the trial, about 25 had longitudinal samples available. Every remission and progressive disease sample was obtained while ibrutinib was still being received by the patients. Cryopreserved peripheral blood mononuclear cells were obtained before treatment, at response, and at either sustained remission or disease progression. Responses were partial in roughly 25 patients and complete in 2; after median around 68 months follow-up, about 14 stayed in remission and some twelve progressed. The paper's findings and limits, for the study overall: Clonality rose at ibrutinib response, remained stable during sustained remission, and dropped back toward baseline at progression. Public clonotypes were rare and either shrank or stayed stable during treatment, and the rise in clonality at ibrutinib response reflected expansion of private clonotypes. Sustained-remission and progressing patients did not have matched sampling times, and lymph node repertoires were not examined. Baseline clonality exceeded that of age-matched healthy donors and correlated strongly with circulating CD8+ T-cell counts.

From the cysteine through the phenylalanine, the CDR3 covers 17 amino acids. Of the read, only the CDR3 DNA is kept; its 51 bases are in frame from base 1. V ends up 3 bases short and J 5 bases short, with an unmatched junction base count of 14. From the germline V gene, CDR1 is KGHSH and CDR2 is LQKENI. Each clonotype received, on average, 10x coverage in deep resolution sequencing performed on a MiSeq, where the target depth lay between 1 in 1 million and 1 in 200,000 T cells. The immunoSEQ hsTCRB Kit was used to generate TCR beta libraries. In the paper's pipeline: The data were analyzed with ImmunoSEQ Analyzer and ImmunoSEQ Data Assistant, and V, D and J gene assignments followed IMGT definitions. Clonality was computed as one minus normalized Shannon entropy of productive rearrangement frequencies, ranging from 0 to 1. Public clonotype analysis was restricted to overrepresented clonotypes comprising at least 0.05% of each patient's repertoire. Repertoires from roughly 13 age-matched healthy donors in immuneACCESS were used as clonality controls. Here the immuneACCESS table is served through TCRdb, limited to in-frame sequences with V and J called. Missing clones are a known gap in these copies; in checked studies unresolved V genes cover under half, and the rest lacks a known reason. The V and J calls and clone size were taken over from that table, and D and trimming were inferred from the DNA. The sample yields about 130,000 clones; roughly 88% were counted once. The top ten hold roughly 2% of the sample.

A remark on this clone: The antigen it binds to is not known. No base quality values were provided; no much bigger clone lies one nucleotide off.

The meaning of the sample's time point label: roughly 23 months on ibrutinib. For TCR beta library preparation, around 1.8 micrograms of genomic DNA were extracted from the cryopreserved PBMCs. Longitudinal blood samples from CLL patients on ibrutinib monotherapy were analyzed using high-throughput TCR beta sequencing. The patients took part in an open-label, single-center phase 2 trial of ibrutinib monotherapy. The sequencing used PBMCs, collected after 24 months of ibrutinib treatment. This receptor was taken from a human donor with chronic lymphocytic leukemia. This chain is built from TRBV18 and TRBJ2-7; 9 bases in between match TRBD1. The DNA sequence is TGTGCCAGCTCACCTCCTACGGTAAGGGACAGGGAGGACGAGCAGTACTTC. This is translated as CASSPPTVRDREDEQYF.